This T cell receptor beta chain was retrieved from a study of blood T cell repertoires in COVID-19. Study in general: The United States, Italy and Spain were the sources of the acute and convalescent COVID-19 samples. PBMCs, B-cell-depleted T cells, or T cells were the source of the cDNA or gDNA that made up the material.

In the authors' workflow: Nucleated cell counts were estimated from reference gene primer amplification. Data came from immunoSEQ multiplex PCR; TCRdb stores just in-frame clones and leaves some out. V and J calls and clone size follow that table, whereas D and trimming were derived from the DNA. The sample comprises 94,000 or so clones, around 90% of which are singletons, and less than 6% rests with the top ten. The CDR3 totals 15 residues. Germline CDR1 reads SGHVS; CDR2 reads FNYEAQ. Trimming took 2 bases from V and 0 from J, leaving 9 bases between them. The chain employs TRBV7-6 and TRBJ2-3; no clear D. This receptor was obtained from a woman over 75 with active COVID-19. The material sequenced was peripheral blood. CDR3 in amino acids: CASSLWASSTDTQYF. The CDR3 region has the DNA TGTGCCAGCAGCTTATGGGCTTCTAGCACAGATACGCAGTATTTT. Drawing the rest from reference TRBV7-6 and TRBJ2-3, the complete variable domain is GAGVSQSPRYKVTKRGQDVALRCDPISGHVSLYWYRQALGQGPEFLTYFNYEAQQDKSGLPNDRFSAERPEGSISTLTIQRTEQRDSAMYRCASSLWASSTDTQYFGPGTRLTVL.